Given below is one T cell receptor (beta chain) in context. This entry comes from a study of human T cells and chemical hapten exposure. The time point: patch test 3, about 24 weeks after DPC sensitization. Treatment described: therapeutic diphenylcyclopropenone sensitization with weekly scalp DPC. A single record per CDR3 protein comes from TCRdb applying MiXCR to the RACE reads. The top ten clones hold 2% to 2.5% of a sample with 95,000 to 150,000 distinct CDR3 sequences, approximately 11% of them seen once. Germline CDR1 is SGHDT and CDR2 is YYEEEE. The V and J ends lost 3 bases and 5 bases respectively, with 11 bases between them. CDR3 size: 14 residues.

This clonotype was sampled from a woman aged 45 to 65 with alopecia areata. Some clones in this sample may be carry-over from other donors' samples. V and J are TRBV5-6 and TRBJ2-2, with a possible D match to TRBD2 (5 bases). The sequenced sample was whole blood, obtained in connection with sensitization to the hapten diphenylcyclopropenone (DPC). The CDR3 region is CASSWDTGTGELFF. The CDR3 nucleotides are TGTGCCAGCAGCTGGGATACGGGAACCGGGGAGCTGTTTTTT.